Following are 15 T cell receptor beta chains from one sample sequenced in a study of blood T cell repertoires in COVID-19. Profiled with immunoSEQ multiplex PCR; TCRdb holds only in-frame clones, not every one. The sample yields about 68,000 clones, roughly 85% seen once. Sequenced material: peripheral blood. These receptors were taken from a man aged 25 to 45 with acute or convalescent COVID-19.

The V call is TRBV4-1, the J call TRBJ1-3; the D is unclear. Germline loops: CDR1 MGHRA, CDR2 YSYEKL. This CDR3 has 16 amino acids. The V end was cut by 1 base, the J end by 0 bases, with 10 bases between. The CDR3 DNA reads as TGCGCCAGCAGCCAAGGTGGAGTGAGCTCTGGAAACACCATATATTTT. It translates to CASSQGGVSSGNTIYF.

The V call is TRBV5-1, the J call TRBJ2-7, with a possible D match to TRBD1 (6 bases). The germline V and J ends were trimmed by 4 bases and 2 bases, with 19 bases remaining between them. The CDR3 loop spans 16 amino acids. The germline V gene has CDR1 SGHRS and CDR2 YFSETQ. CDR3 loop: CASSPRRNRDTYEQYF. The CDR3 DNA follows: TGCGCCAGCAGCCCTCGGAGAAACAGGGACACCTACGAGCAGTACTTC. Using reference TRBV5-1 and TRBJ2-7 for the parts outside the CDR3, the full variable domain is KAGVTQTPRYLIKTRGQQVTLSCSPISGHRSVSWYQQTPGQGLQFLFEYFSETQRNKGNFPGRFSGRQFSNSRSEMNVSTLELGDSALYLCASSPRRNRDTYEQYFGPGTRLTVT.

This chain links TRBV12-3 or TRBV12-4 with TRBJ2-1, with 9 bases that match TRBD2. The CDR3 has 13 amino acids. CDR3 sequence reads: CVSAGGPGNEQFF. In DNA form, the CDR3 reads TGTGTTAGTGCGGGAGGGCCAGGGAATGAGCAGTTCTTC.

This clone appeared a few times. The V and J genes are TRBV28 and TRBJ2-2; tentatively, D is TRBD2 (6 bases). V was shortened by 7 bases and J by 4 bases, with 7 bases between the two germline ends. Per germline, CDR1 MDHEN and CDR2 SYDVKM. The CDR3 spans 12 residues. The CDR3: CASNSGTGELFF. CDR3 sequence (DNA): TGTGCCAGCAATAGCGGCACCGGGGAGCTGTTTTTT.

The gene calls are TRBV4-1 and TRBJ2-7; D gene uncertain. The germline V gene has CDR1 MGHRA and CDR2 YSYEKL. The CDR3 covers 19 residues. V was cut by 1 base and J by 1 base, with 23 bases left in between. The CDR3 sequence is CASSQVIQQKITESYEQYF. CDR3 bases: TGCGCCAGCAGCCAAGTCATACAGCAGAAAATCACAGAGTCCTACGAGCAGTACTTC.

The chain recombines TRBV29-1 with TRBJ2-1, with 12 bases lining up with TRBD1. Germline trimming cut 4 bases from V and 8 bases from J; bases unmatched to any gene: 12. Germline values: CDR1 SQVTM, CDR2 ANQGSEA. This CDR3 contains 16 residues. The CDR3 nucleotides are TGCAGCGTTGGGGGACAGGGGGCCTCAGTTCGGGATGAGCAGTTCTTC. Residues: CSVGGQGASVRDEQFF.

CDR3 residues: CASSLGGGMSQPQHF. The CDR3 DNA reads TGTGCCAGCAGTTTGGGCGGGGGGATGAGTCAGCCCCAGCATTTT. The J gene is TRBJ1-5, the V gene TRBV6-5, with D possibly being TRBD1 (5 bases). The germline V gene encodes CDR1 MNHEY and CDR2 SVGAGI. The CDR3 consists of 15 residues. V was clipped by 4 bases and J by 6 bases, with 16 bases between them.

The chain is built from TRBV2 and TRBJ2-5; D is possibly TRBD1 (8 bases). The CDR3 length is 13 residues. The ends were cut back, 10 bases at V and 7 bases at J, with 19 bases in the middle. The V gene's germline CDR1 is SNHLY and CDR2 FYNNEI. The CDR3 DNA reads TGTGCCATCGACAGGGGAGGGCCCAGGACCCAGTACTTC. It encodes CAIDRGGPRTQYF.

This clone was detected once. The gene calls are TRBV30 and TRBJ1-6; no definite D call. CDR1 and CDR2 from the germline V gene are GTSNPN and SVGIG (reference sequence). Trimming left V 2 bases short and J 7 bases short, with 15 bases between. CDR3 length equals 15 residues. The CDR3 DNA follows: TGTGCCTGGAGTCCCGTTTCCGGGTACAATTCACCCCTCCACTTT. It translates to CAWSPVSGYNSPLHF.

The rearrangement links TRBV18 to TRBJ2-4, with D tentatively TRBD2 (5 bases). CDR1 and CDR2 from the germline V gene are KGHSH and LQKENI. V lost 5 bases and J lost 1, with 18 bases in between. The length of the CDR3 is 17 residues. The CDR3 here is CASSTLTSRGAKNIQYF. The CDR3 DNA sequence: TGTGCCAGCTCAACACTTACCTCTCGGGGTGCCAAAAACATTCAGTACTTC.

The CDR3 DNA reads TGTGCCAGCAGCTTAGGGCAACCTGGGGCCAACGTCCTGACTTTC. Translation gives CASSLGQPGANVLTF. The chain employs TRBV7-6 and TRBJ2-6; D is unclear. CDR1 and CDR2 (germline): SGHVS, FNYEAQ. V was cut by 1 base and J by 2 bases, with 6 bases left in between. The CDR3 totals 15 residues.

This clone has at least ten counts. The V and J genes are TRBV6-1 and TRBJ2-6, with D unclear. This CDR3 is built from 15 residues. Germline V lookup: CDR1 MNHNS, CDR2 SASEGT. V was shortened by 0 bases and J by 0 bases, with 3 bases between the two germline ends. In DNA, the CDR3 is TGTGCCAGCAGTGAAGCCAACTCTGGGGCCAACGTCCTGACTTTC. Its translation: CASSEANSGANVLTF.

A few counts support this clone. The chain is built from TRBV3-1 (or the pseudogene TRBV3-2) and TRBJ1-3; a possible D gene is TRBD1 (5 bases). Germline lookup yields CDR1 LGHDT and CDR2 YNNKEL (reference sequence). The CDR3 extends over 15 amino acids. V was cut by 5 bases and J by 0 bases, with 11 bases left in between. The CDR3 sequence is CASSGTGFSGNTIYF. For the CDR3, the DNA is TGTGCCAGCAGCGGTACAGGCTTCTCTGGAAACACCATATATTTT.

This chain joins TRBV10-3 and TRBJ2-2; 10 bases are shared with TRBD2. V lost 2 bases, J lost 6 bases, and 15 bases stayed unmatched. The V gene's germline CDR1 is ENHRY and CDR2 SYGVKD. This CDR3 region has 19 residues. The CDR3: CAISEAGPASGRIAGELFF. In DNA form, the CDR3 reads TGTGCCATCAGTGAGGCCGGTCCGGCTAGCGGGAGAATCGCCGGGGAGCTGTTTTTT.

This sequence joins TRBV6-5 and TRBJ1-4; the match to TRBD1 covers 8 bases. The CDR3 runs 15 residues. The V gene's germline CDR1 is MNHEY and CDR2 SVGAGI. The J segment lost 8 bases and the V segment lost 2 bases, leaving 7 bases of the junction unmatched. The CDR3 DNA reads TGTGCCAGCAGTTACACGACAGGGGCGGGAGAAAAACTGTTTTTT. Translation gives CASSYTTGAGEKLFF.